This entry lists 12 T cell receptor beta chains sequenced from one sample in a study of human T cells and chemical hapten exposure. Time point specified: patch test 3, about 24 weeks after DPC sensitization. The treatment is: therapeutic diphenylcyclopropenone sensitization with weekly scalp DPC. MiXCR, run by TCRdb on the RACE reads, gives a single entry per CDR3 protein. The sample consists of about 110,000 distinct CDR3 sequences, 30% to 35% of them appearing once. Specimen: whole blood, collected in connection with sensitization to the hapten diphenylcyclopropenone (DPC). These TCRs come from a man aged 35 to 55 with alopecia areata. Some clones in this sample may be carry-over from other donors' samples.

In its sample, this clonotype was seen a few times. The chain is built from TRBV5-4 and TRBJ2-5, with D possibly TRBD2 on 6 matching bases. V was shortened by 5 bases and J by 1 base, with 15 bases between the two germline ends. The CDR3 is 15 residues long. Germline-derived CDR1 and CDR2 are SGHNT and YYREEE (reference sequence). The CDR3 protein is CASSQDYLSQETQYF. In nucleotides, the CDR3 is TGTGCCAGCAGTCAGGACTACCTATCCCAAGAGACCCAGTACTTC.

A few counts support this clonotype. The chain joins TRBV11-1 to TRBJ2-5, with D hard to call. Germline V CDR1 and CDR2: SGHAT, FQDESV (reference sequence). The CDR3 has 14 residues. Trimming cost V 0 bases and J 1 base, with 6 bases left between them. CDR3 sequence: CASSLAPVQETQYF. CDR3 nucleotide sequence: TGTGCCAGCAGCTTAGCTCCCGTCCAAGAGACCCAGTACTTC. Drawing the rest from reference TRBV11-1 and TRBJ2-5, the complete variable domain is EAEVAQSPRYKITEKSQAVAFWCDPISGHATLYWYRQILGQGPELLVQFQDESVVDDSQLPKDRFSAERLKGVDSTLKIQPAELGDSAMYLCASSLAPVQETQYFGPGTRLLVL.

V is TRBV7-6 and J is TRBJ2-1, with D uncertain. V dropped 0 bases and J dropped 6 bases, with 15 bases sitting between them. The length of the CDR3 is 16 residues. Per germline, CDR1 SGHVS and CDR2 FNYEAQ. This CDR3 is CASSLAQDSWGNEQFF. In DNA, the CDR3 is TGTGCCAGCAGCTTAGCGCAGGATAGCTGGGGCAATGAGCAGTTCTTC.

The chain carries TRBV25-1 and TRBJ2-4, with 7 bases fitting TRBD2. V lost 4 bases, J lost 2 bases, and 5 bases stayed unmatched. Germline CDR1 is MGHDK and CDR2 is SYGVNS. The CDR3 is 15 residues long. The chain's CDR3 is CASSASGITKNIQYF. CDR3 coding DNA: TGTGCCAGCAGTGCGAGCGGGATAACCAAAAACATTCAGTACTTC.

CDR3: CASASGHEQFF. For the CDR3, the DNA is TGTGCCAGCGCATCGGGGCATGAGCAGTTCTTC. This chain connects TRBV18 to TRBJ2-1; D assignment may be TRBD1 or TRBD2 (5 bases each). Germline V gene lookup returns CDR1 KGHSH and CDR2 LQKENI. The CDR3 runs to 11 residues. V lost 8 bases and J 8 bases, leaving 10 bases between the germline ends.

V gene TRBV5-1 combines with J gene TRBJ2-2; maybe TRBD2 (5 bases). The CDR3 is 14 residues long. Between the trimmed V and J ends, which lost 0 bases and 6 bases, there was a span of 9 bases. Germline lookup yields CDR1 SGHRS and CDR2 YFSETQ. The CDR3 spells CASSLASGAGELFF. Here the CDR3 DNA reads TGCGCCAGCAGCTTGGCCTCCGGGGCCGGGGAGCTGTTTTTT.

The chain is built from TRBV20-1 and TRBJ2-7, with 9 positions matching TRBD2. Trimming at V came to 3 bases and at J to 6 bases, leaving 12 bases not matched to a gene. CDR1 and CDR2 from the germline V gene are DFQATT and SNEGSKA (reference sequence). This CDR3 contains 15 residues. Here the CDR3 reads CSASGAGGPSGEQYF. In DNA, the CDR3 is TGCAGTGCTAGCGGTGCGGGAGGGCCGTCGGGCGAGCAGTACTTC.

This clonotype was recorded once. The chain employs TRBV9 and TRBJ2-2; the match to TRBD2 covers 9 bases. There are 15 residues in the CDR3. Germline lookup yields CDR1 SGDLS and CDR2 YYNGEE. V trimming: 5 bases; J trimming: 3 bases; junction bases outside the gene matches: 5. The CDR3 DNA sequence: TGTGCCAGCAGAGGTAGCGGGAGAGACACCGGGGAGCTGTTTTTT. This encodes CASRGSGRDTGELFF.

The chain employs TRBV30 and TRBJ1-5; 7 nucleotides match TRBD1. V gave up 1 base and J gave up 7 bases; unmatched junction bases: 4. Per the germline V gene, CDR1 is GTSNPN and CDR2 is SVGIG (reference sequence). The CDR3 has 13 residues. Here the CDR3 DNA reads TGTGCCTGGAGTGCAGGGGGGCAGCAGCCCCAGCATTTT. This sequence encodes CAWSAGGQQPQHF.

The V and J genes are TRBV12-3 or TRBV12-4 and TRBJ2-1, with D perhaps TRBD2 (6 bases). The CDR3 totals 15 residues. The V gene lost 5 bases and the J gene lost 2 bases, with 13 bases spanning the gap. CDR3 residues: CASSGGFYPYNEQFF. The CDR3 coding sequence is TGTGCCAGCAGTGGGGGGTTTTACCCCTACAATGAGCAGTTCTTC.

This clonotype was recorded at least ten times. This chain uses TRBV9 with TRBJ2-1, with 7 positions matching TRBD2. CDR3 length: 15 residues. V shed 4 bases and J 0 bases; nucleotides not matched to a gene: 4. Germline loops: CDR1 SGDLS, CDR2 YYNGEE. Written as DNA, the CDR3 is TGTGCCAGCAGCCCTAGCGGTAGCTCCTACAATGAGCAGTTCTTC. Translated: CASSPSGSSYNEQFF.

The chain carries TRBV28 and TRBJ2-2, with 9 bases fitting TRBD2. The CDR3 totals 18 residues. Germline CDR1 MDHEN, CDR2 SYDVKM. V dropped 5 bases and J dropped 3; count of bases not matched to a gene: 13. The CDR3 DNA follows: TGTGCCAGCAGTCCGATCCGACTAGCGGTGCGGTACACCGGGGAGCTGTTTTTT. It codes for CASSPIRLAVRYTGELFF.